The entry below describes one TCR beta chain. This may stem from a read error, because a much larger clone lies one nucleotide away. The sample comes from a study of OX40 agonist ivuxolimab in advanced cancers. Here immunoSEQ multiplex PCR was the method, and the copy in TCRdb shows in-frame clones only, minus some. The sample records 50,000 to 70,000 clones, roughly 90% being singletons. Material: CD4+ or CD8+ T cells sorted from blood, obtained in a trial of the OX40 agonist ivuxolimab. This sequence originates from an adult with an advanced solid tumor such as melanoma, head and neck, liver or kidney cancer.

CDR3 region: CASSPNGAGVGGTSYEQYF. The DNA of the CDR3 is TGTGCCAGCTCACCAAACGGAGCAGGGGTGGGCGGGACTTCCTACGAGCAGTACTTC. This chain uses TRBV18 with TRBJ2-7; D is tentatively TRBD1 or TRBD2 (6 bases each). Germline V gene lookup returns CDR1 KGHSH and CDR2 LQKENI. This CDR3 is 19 amino acids long. The germline V and J ends were trimmed by 2 bases and 1 base, with 24 bases remaining between them.